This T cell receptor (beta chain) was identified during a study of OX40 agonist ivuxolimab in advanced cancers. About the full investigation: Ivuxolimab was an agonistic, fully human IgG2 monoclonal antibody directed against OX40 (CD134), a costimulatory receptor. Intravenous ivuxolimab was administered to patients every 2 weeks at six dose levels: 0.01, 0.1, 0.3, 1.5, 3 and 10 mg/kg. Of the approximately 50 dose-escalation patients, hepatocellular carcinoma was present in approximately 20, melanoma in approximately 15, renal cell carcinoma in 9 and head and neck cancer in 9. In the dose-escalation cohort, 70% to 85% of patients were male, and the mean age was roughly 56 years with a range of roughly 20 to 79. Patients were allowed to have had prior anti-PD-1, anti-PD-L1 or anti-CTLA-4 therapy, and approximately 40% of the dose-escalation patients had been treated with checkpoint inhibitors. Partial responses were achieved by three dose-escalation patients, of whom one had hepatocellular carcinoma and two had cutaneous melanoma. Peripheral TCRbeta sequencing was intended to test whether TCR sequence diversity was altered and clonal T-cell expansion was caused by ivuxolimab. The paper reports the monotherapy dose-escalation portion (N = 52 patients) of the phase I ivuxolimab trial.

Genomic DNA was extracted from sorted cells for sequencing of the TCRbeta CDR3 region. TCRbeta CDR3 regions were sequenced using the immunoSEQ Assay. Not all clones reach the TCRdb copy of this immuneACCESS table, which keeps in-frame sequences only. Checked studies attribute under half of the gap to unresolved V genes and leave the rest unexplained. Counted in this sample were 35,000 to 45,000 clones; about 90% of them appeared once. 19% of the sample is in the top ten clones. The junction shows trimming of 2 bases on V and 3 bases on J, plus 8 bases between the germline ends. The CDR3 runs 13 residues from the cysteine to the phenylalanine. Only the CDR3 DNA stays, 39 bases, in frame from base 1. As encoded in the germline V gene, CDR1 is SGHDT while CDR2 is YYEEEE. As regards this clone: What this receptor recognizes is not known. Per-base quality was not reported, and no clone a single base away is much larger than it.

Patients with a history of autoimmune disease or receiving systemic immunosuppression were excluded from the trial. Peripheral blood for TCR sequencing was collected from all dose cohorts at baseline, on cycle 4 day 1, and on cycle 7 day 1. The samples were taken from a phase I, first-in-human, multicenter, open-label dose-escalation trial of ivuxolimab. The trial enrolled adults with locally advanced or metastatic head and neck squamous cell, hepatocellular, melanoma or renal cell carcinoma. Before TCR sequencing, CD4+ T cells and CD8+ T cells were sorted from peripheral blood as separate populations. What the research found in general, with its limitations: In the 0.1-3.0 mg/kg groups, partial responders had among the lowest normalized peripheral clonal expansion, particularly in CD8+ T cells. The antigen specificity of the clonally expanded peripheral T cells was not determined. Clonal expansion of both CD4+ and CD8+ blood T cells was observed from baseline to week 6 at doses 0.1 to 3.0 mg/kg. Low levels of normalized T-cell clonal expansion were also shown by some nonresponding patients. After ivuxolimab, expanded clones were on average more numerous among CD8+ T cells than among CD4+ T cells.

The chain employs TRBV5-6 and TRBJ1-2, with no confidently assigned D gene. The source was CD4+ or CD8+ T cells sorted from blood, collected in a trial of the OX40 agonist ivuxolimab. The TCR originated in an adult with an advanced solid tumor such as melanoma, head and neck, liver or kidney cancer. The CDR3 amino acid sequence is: CASSFSGDYGYTF. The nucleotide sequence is TGTGCCAGCAGCTTTTCCGGTGACTATGGCTACACCTTC.